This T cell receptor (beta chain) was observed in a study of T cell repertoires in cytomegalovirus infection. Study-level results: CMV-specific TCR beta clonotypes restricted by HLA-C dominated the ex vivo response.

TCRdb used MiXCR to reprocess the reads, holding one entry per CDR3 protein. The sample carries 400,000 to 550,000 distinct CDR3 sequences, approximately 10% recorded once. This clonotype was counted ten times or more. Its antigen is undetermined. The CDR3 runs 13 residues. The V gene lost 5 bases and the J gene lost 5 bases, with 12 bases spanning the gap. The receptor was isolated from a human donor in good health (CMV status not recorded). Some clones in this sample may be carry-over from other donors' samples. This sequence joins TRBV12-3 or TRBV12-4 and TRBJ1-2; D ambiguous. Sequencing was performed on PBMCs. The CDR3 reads CASSIGRGYGYTF. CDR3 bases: TGTGCCAGCAGTATCGGACGGGGATATGGCTACACCTTC.